A single sample gave rise to the 22 T cell receptor beta chains below, sequenced in a study of cytomegalovirus exposure and HLA in healthy donors. Only in-frame clones appear in the TCRdb table, and some are missing; sequencing was by immunoSEQ multiplex PCR. The data show about 240,000 clones, with approximately 83% seen just once and roughly 1.2% held by the top ten. The sequencing sample was made of PBMCs. The receptors were gathered from a woman aged 25 to 45 in good health and CMV-seropositive.

CDR3 in amino acids: CASRDETGMETQYF. Written as DNA, the CDR3 is TGTGCCAGCAGAGACGAGACGGGAATGGAGACCCAGTACTTC. The V gene is TRBV6-1, the J gene TRBJ2-5; perhaps TRBD2 as D (5 bases). There are 14 residues in the CDR3. V lost 6 bases, J lost 5 bases, and 16 bases lay in between. Germline V CDR1 and CDR2: MNHNS, SASEGT.

The chain joins TRBV5-1 to TRBJ2-7; maybe TRBD1 (5 bases). Trimming took off 0 bases at V and 2 bases at J, with 12 bases between the two ends. Germline V lookup: CDR1 SGHRS, CDR2 YFSETQ. The CDR3 is made up of 15 amino acids. CDR3: CASSLEAGNTYEQYF. CDR3 in DNA: TGCGCCAGCAGCTTGGAGGCAGGGAATACCTACGAGCAGTACTTC.

This rearrangement joins TRBV27 to TRBJ1-5; 9 nucleotides align to TRBD1. The CDR3 runs to 15 residues. CDR1 MNHEY and CDR2 SMNVEV come from the germline V gene (reference sequence). V trimming: 6 bases; J trimming: 5 bases; junction bases outside the gene matches: 8. The CDR3 sequence is CASRNSTGGHQPQHF. The CDR3 DNA reads as TGTGCCAGCAGGAACTCAACAGGGGGCCATCAGCCCCAGCATTTT.

The chain combines TRBV13 with TRBJ2-7; the match to TRBD1 covers 10 bases. Germline V CDR1 and CDR2: PRHDT, FYEKMQ (reference sequence). The CDR3 is 17 residues long. V gave up 2 bases and J gave up 5 bases; unmatched junction bases: 12. The CDR3 DNA reads as TGTGCCAGCAGCTTAAGGGGCACCGGGACAGGGGCTAACGAGCAGTACTTC. As protein: CASSLRGTGTGANEQYF.

The gene calls are TRBV10-2 and TRBJ2-1; 13 nucleotides agree with TRBD2. The V gene end was trimmed by 6 bases and the J gene end by 14 bases; junction bases not matched to a gene: 10. CDR1 is WSHSY, CDR2 SAAADI, per germline. The CDR3 extends over 14 amino acids. The CDR3 region has the DNA TGCGCCAGCAGGGAGACTAGCGGGAGGCCCATAGAGTTCTTC. Its protein is CASRETSGRPIEFF.

This clone was observed once. The genes are TRBV10-3 and TRBJ1-1; 7 bases line up with TRBD1. The junction had 7 bases not matched to a gene; V was cut back by 2 bases and J by 10 bases. Germline V gene lookup returns CDR1 ENHRY and CDR2 SYGVKD. This CDR3 is 13 amino acids long. The CDR3 DNA reads as TGTGCCATCAGTGAGCCGCCAGACAGGGTAGCTTTCTTT. Translation: CAISEPPDRVAFF.

CDR3: CASSRGYEQYF. Written as DNA, the CDR3 is TGTGCCAGCAGCAGGGGTTACGAGCAGTACTTC. This chain links TRBV9 with TRBJ2-7, with TRBD1 as a possible D gene (5 bases). CDR1 SGDLS and CDR2 YYNGEE come from the germline V gene. Deletions cut 4 bases from V and 4 bases from J, with 6 bases between. The CDR3 spans 11 residues. Variable domain in full (rest from reference TRBV9 and TRBJ2-7): DSGVTQTPKHLITATGQRVTLRCSPRSGDLSVYWYQQSLDQGLQFLIQYYNGEERAKGNILERFSAQQFPDLHSELNLSSLELGDSALYFCASSRGYEQYFGPGTRLTVT.

This chain joins TRBV5-1 and TRBJ1-1; D is ambiguous. Germline V gene sequence: CDR1 SGHRS, CDR2 YFSETQ. This CDR3 region has 14 residues. V was clipped by 2 bases and J by 0 bases, with 8 bases between them. Here the CDR3 DNA reads TGCGCCAGCAGCTTAAAGCCCTTGAACACTGAAGCTTTCTTT. Translating gives CASSLKPLNTEAFF.

V usage is TRBV28 and J usage is TRBJ1-5, with 7 bases identical to TRBD1. The length of the CDR3 is 14 residues. CDR1 and CDR2 from the germline V gene are MDHEN and SYDVKM. Trimming took 7 bases from V and 9 from J; bases not matched to a gene: 12. CDR3: CASTLSGGSGPQHF. In DNA, the CDR3 is TGTGCCAGCACTCTCTCAGGGGGGTCTGGGCCCCAGCATTTT.

The genes are TRBV28 and TRBJ2-1, with a tentative D call TRBD2 (6 bases). From germline, CDR1 is MDHEN and CDR2 SYDVKM. The CDR3 consists of 18 residues. The ends were cut back, 3 bases at V and 3 bases at J, with 21 bases in the middle. CDR3 bases: TGTGCCAGCAGTTTTCCGGCGCGGGGAGGACTATACTACAATGAGCAGTTCTTC. It specifies CASSFPARGGLYYNEQFF. The complete variable domain, with remaining parts taken from reference TRBV28 and TRBJ2-1, reads DVKVTQSSRYLVKRTGEKVFLECVQDMDHENMFWYRQDPGLGLRLIYFSYDVKMKEKGDIPEGYSVSREKKERFSLILESASTNQTSMYLCASSFPARGGLYYNEQFFGPGTRLTVL.

The V call is TRBV4-2, the J call TRBJ2-1, with TRBD2 as a possible D gene (5 bases). V lost 7 bases and J 0 bases, leaving 10 bases between the germline ends. CDR1 LGHNA and CDR2 YNFKEQ come from the germline V gene. The CDR3 length is 14 residues. In DNA form, the CDR3 reads TGTGCCAGCAATTCGGCGGGCTCCTACAATGAGCAGTTCTTC. Translating gives CASNSAGSYNEQFF.

This rearrangement joins TRBV5-4 to TRBJ1-2; a possible D gene is TRBD1 (5 bases). The CDR3 loop spans 13 amino acids. Trimming pared 2 bases from V and 8 bases from J, leaving 13 bases between. CDR1 SGHNT and CDR2 YYREEE come from the germline V gene (reference sequence). Written as DNA, the CDR3 is TGTGCCAGCAGCTTTGCTGCCCCAGGGGGCTACACCTTC. Translating it yields CASSFAAPGGYTF.

The CDR3 loop reads CASSQVSAQENEKLFF. In DNA form, the CDR3 reads TGTGCCAGCAGCCAAGTGTCGGCACAGGAAAATGAAAAACTGTTTTTT. The chain links TRBV4-2 to TRBJ1-4, with a tentative D call TRBD1 (5 bases). Per the germline V gene, CDR1 is LGHNA and CDR2 is YNFKEQ. The CDR3 extends over 16 amino acids. V was trimmed by 1 base and J by 5 bases, leaving 14 bases between them.

This clone was observed a few times. The chain links TRBV30 to TRBJ1-4; D remains ambiguous. This CDR3 spans 12 amino acids. CDR1 and CDR2 (germline): GTSNPN, SVGIG (reference sequence). V shed 0 bases and J shed 8 bases, with 7 bases lying between them. Here the CDR3 reads CAWSVLREKLFF. CDR3 in DNA: TGTGCCTGGAGTGTATTGAGGGAAAAACTGTTTTTT.

The CDR3 DNA is TGCGCCAGCAGCCCCTGGGGGGGTGGGCCCGACTGGCAAGGTGAGCAGTACTTC. Residues: CASSPWGGGPDWQGEQYF. V is TRBV5-1 and J is TRBJ2-7; TRBD2 agrees at 7 bases. This CDR3 has 18 residues. CDR1 and CDR2 from the germline V gene are SGHRS and YFSETQ. After removal of 4 bases from V and 7 bases from J, the junction contained 23 bases not matched to a gene. Supplemented by reference TRBV5-1 and TRBJ2-7, the full variable domain reads KAGVTQTPRYLIKTRGQQVTLSCSPISGHRSVSWYQQTPGQGLQFLFEYFSETQRNKGNFPGRFSGRQFSNSRSEMNVSTLELGDSALYLCASSPWGGGPDWQGEQYFGPGTRLTVT.

The chain has TRBV19 and TRBJ2-3, with D perhaps TRBD2 (6 bases). Trimming removed 5 bases at V and 1 base at J, with 7 bases between. The CDR3 extends over 13 amino acids. The germline V gene has CDR1 LNHDA and CDR2 SQIVND (reference sequence). CDR3 in amino acids: CASSPGGTDTQYF. The CDR3 bases are TGTGCCAGTAGTCCGGGGGGCACAGATACGCAGTATTTT.

The chain is built from TRBV20-1 and TRBJ2-5; D may be TRBD1 (6 bases). This CDR3 region has 11 residues. Germline-derived CDR1 and CDR2 are DFQATT and SNEGSKA (reference sequence). V was shortened by 6 bases and J by 4 bases, with 9 bases between the two germline ends. CDR3 in DNA: TGCAGTGCCAACAGGGTAGAGACCCAGTACTTC. Amino acids: CSANRVETQYF.

CDR3 protein: CAWSELAGAQETQYF. The CDR3 coding sequence is TGTGCCTGGAGTGAACTAGCGGGAGCCCAAGAGACCCAGTACTTC. This rearrangement joins TRBV30 to TRBJ2-5, with TRBD2 identical over 11 bases. CDR3 size: 15 residues. Looked up from germline, CDR1 is GTSNPN and CDR2 is SVGIG (reference sequence). V gave up 1 base and J gave up 1 base; unmatched junction bases: 2.

The V gene is TRBV5-4, the J gene TRBJ2-2, with a weak D call TRBD1 (6 bases). This CDR3 contains 14 residues. Germline CDR1 SGHNT, CDR2 YYREEE (reference sequence). V was shortened by 3 bases and J by 2 bases, with 8 bases between the two germline ends. In nucleotides, the CDR3 is TGTGCCAGCAGCTCGGGACAAAACACCGGGGAGCTGTTTTTT. Translating it yields CASSSGQNTGELFF.

This chain connects TRBV27 to TRBJ2-5; 8 bases fit TRBD2. Trimming cost V 6 bases and J 4 bases; bases outside gene matches: 7. The germline V gene encodes CDR1 MNHEY and CDR2 SMNVEV (reference sequence). This CDR3 is 14 amino acids long. CDR3 bases: TGTGCCAGCAGAGCGGGGGCGAAAGGAGAGACCCAGTACTTC. Protein sequence: CASRAGAKGETQYF.

The chain carries TRBV27 and TRBJ1-5, with TRBD1 matching over 7 bases. CDR3 length equals 17 residues. With V trimmed by 5 bases and J by 2 bases, 12 bases remained unmatched. CDR1 is MNHEY, CDR2 SMNVEV, per germline (reference sequence). CDR3 protein: CASSPRTGVAGNQPQHF. The CDR3 nucleotides are TGTGCCAGCAGTCCCCGAACAGGGGTCGCGGGCAATCAGCCCCAGCATTTT.

The rearrangement links TRBV5-1 to TRBJ2-1; TRBD2 matches at 12 bases. The CDR3 loop spans 16 amino acids. Trimming cost V 4 bases and J 3 bases; bases outside gene matches: 5. Germline V gene lookup returns CDR1 SGHRS and CDR2 YFSETQ. The CDR3 nucleotides are TGCGCCAGCAGCGAAAGACTAGCGGGAGTCTACAATGAGCAGTTCTTC. Translation: CASSERLAGVYNEQFF.